This T cell receptor (beta chain) is from a study of CD8 T cells in Susac syndrome. CDR3 length: 14 amino acids. V shed 6 bases and J 0 bases; nucleotides not matched to a gene: 4. CDR1 and CDR2 (germline): SQVTM, ANQGSEA. It was with random hexamers that roughly 0.45 to 1 ug RNA was reverse transcribed. With immunoSEQ multiplex PCR, TCR beta CDR3 was amplified across 54 Vbeta and 13 Jbeta. TCRdb re-called the immunoSEQ multiplex PCR reads through MiXCR, storing one row per CDR3 protein. The table shows about 100,000 distinct CDR3 sequences, with roughly 96% occurring only once. The sequence came from a human donor with Susac syndrome. The chain links TRBV29-1 to TRBJ2-1; 8 bases map to TRBD2. Input material: CD8+ T cells from PBMCs. The CDR3 DNA sequence: TGCAGCGTCGGGGGGGGCAACTCCTACAATGAGCAGTTCTTC. This translates into CSVGGGNSYNEQFF.